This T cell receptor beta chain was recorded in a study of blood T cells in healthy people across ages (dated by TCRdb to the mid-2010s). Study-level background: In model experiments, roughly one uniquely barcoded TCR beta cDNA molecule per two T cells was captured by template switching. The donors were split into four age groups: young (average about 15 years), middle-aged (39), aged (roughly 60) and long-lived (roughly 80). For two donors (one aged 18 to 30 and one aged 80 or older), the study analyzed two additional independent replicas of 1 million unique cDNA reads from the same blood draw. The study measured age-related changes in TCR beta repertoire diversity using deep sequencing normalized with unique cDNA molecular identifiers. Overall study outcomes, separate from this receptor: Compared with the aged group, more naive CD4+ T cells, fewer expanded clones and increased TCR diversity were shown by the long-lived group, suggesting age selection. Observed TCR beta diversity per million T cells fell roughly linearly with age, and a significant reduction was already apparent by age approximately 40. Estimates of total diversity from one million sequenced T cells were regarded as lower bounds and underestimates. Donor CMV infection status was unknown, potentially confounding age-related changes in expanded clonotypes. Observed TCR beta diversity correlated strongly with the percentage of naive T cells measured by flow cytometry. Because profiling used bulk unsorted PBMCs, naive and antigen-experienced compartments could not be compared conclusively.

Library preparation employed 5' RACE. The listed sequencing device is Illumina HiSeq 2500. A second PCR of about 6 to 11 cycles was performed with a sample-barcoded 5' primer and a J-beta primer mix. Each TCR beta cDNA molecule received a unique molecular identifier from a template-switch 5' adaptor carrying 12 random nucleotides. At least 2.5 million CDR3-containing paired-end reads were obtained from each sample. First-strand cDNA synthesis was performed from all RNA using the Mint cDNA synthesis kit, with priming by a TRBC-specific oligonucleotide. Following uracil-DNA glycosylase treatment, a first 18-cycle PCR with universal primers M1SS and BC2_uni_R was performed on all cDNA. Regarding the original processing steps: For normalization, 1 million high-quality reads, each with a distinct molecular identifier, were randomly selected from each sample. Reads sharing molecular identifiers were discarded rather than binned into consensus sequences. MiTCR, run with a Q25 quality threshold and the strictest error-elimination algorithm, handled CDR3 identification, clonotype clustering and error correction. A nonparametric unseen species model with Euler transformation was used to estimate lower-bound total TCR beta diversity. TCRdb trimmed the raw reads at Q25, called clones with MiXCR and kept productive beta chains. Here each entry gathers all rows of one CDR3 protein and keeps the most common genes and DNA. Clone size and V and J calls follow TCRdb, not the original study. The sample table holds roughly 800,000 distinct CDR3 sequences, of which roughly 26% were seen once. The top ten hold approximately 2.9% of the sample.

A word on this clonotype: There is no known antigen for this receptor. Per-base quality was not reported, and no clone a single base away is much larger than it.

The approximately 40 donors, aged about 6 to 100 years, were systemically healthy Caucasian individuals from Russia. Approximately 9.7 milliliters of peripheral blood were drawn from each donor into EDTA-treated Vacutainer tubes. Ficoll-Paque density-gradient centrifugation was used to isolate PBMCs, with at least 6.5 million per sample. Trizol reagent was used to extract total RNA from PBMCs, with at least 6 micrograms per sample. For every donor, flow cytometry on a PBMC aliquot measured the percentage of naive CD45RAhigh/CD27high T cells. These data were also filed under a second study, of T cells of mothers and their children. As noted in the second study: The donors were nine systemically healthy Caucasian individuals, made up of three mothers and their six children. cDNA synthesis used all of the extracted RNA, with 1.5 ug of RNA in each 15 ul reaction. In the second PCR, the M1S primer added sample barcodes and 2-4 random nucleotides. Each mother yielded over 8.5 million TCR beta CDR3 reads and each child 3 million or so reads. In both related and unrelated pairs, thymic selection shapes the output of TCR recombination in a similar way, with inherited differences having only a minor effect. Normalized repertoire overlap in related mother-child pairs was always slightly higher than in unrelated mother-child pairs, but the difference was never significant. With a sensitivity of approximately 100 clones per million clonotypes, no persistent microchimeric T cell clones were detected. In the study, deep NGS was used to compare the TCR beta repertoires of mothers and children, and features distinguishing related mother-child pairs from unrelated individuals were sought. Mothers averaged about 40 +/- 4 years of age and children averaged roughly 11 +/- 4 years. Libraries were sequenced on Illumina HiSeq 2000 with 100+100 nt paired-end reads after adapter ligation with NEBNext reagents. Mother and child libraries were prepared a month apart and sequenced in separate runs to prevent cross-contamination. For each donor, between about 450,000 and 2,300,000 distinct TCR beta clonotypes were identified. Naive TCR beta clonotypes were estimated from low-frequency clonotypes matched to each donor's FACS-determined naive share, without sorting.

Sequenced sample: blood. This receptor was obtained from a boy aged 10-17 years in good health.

The CDR3 region reads CASSQRTGDNEQFF. The nucleotides read TGTGCCAGCAGCCAGAGGACCGGGGACAATGAGCAGTTCTTC. Recombination joined TRBV12-3 or TRBV12-4 with TRBJ2-1, with a tentative D gene TRBD2 over 5 matching bases. There are 14 amino acids in the CDR3, from cysteine to phenylalanine inclusive. Of the read, only the CDR3 DNA is kept; its 42 bases are in frame from base 1. The junction shows trimming of 6 bases on V and 5 bases on J, plus 14 bases between the germline ends.